This T cell receptor beta chain was captured by sequencing in a study of blood T cell repertoires in COVID-19. For the study at large: Sites in the United States, Italy and Spain provided acute and convalescent COVID-19 samples.

CDR1 and CDR2 (germline): MDHEN, SYDVKM. The CDR3 is 14 residues long. Trimming took 5 bases from V and 0 from J, leaving 8 bases between them. In the original workflow: Reference gene primer amplification in the assay estimated nucleated cell counts. Sequencing was performed with immunoSEQ multiplex PCR; in TCRdb, only in-frame clones are kept and a portion is missing. The V and J calls and clone size come from that table; D and trimming were worked out from the DNA. The top ten clones hold about 3.6% of a sample with 200,000 to 250,000 clones, around 82% of them seen once. This receptor was identified in a woman over 75 with acute or convalescent COVID-19. The chain employs TRBV28 and TRBJ1-5, with D maybe TRBD1 (5 bases). Sample: peripheral blood. Written as DNA, the CDR3 is TGTGCCAGCAGTGGGGCACATAGCAATCAGCCCCAGCATTTT. It is translated as CASSGAHSNQPQHF.